Presented here are 16 T cell receptor beta chains from one specimen sequenced in a study of CD8 T cells in Susac syndrome. Reverse transcription of about 0.45 to 1 ug RNA used random hexamers. From the immunoSEQ multiplex PCR reads, TCRdb called clonotypes with MiXCR, one entry per CDR3 protein. The table has approximately 210,000 distinct CDR3 sequences, nearly 97% seen once. What was sequenced was CD4+ T cells from PBMCs. These receptors all come from a human donor with multiple sclerosis.

J is TRBJ2-1 and V is TRBV5-1, with D perhaps TRBD2 (5 bases). CDR1 and CDR2 from the germline V gene are SGHRS and YFSETQ. This CDR3 region has 15 residues. Trimming pared 4 bases from V and 7 bases from J, leaving 18 bases between. The CDR3 protein is CASSPSSSERNEQFF. CDR3 in DNA: TGCGCCAGCAGCCCCTCGTCCTCCGAGCGGAATGAGCAGTTCTTC. The whole variable domain, remainder taken from reference TRBV5-1 and TRBJ2-1, is KAGVTQTPRYLIKTRGQQVTLSCSPISGHRSVSWYQQTPGQGLQFLFEYFSETQRNKGNFPGRFSGRQFSNSRSEMNVSTLELGDSALYLCASSPSSSERNEQFFGPGTRLTVL.

This chain joins TRBV11-1 and TRBJ1-2; D not resolved. Germline V CDR1 and CDR2: SGHAT, FQDESV (reference sequence). Trimming shortened V by 5 bases and J by 3 bases, and 10 bases separated the two germline ends. The CDR3 is 13 amino acids. The CDR3 sequence: CASSRVLDYGYTF. The CDR3 DNA sequence: TGTGCCAGCAGCCGCGTTTTAGACTATGGCTACACCTTC.

The CDR3 bases are TGCAGTGCTAGCCGGGGGACTAATAATTCACCCCTCCACTTT. Encoded protein: CSASRGTNNSPLHF. The rearrangement links TRBV20-1 to TRBJ1-6, with D perhaps matching TRBD1 (5 bases). The CDR3 sequence is 14 residues long. CDR1 is DFQATT and CDR2 is SNEGSKA in the germline V gene (reference sequence). Trimming removed 3 bases at V and 5 bases at J, with 11 bases between.

The CDR3 nucleotides are TGTGCCAGCAGCCAAGGTCATAGCGGGGGGAACTACGAGCAGTACTTC. Amino acids: CASSQGHSGGNYEQYF. This chain uses TRBV3-1 with TRBJ2-7, with TRBD2 matching 10 bases. V gave up 1 base and J gave up 3 bases; unmatched junction bases: 6. The CDR3 sequence is 16 residues long. CDR1 is LGHDT and CDR2 is YNNKEL in the germline V gene (reference sequence).

The genes are TRBV20-1 and TRBJ1-2; maybe TRBD1 (5 bases). The CDR3 length is 13 residues. CDR1 and CDR2 from the germline V gene are DFQATT and SNEGSKA (reference sequence). With 6 bases removed from V and 5 bases from J, the gap between germline ends came to 16 bases. CDR3: CSARRVGAYGYTF. The CDR3 DNA reads as TGCAGTGCCCGAAGGGTAGGGGCATATGGCTACACCTTC.

V is TRBV7-9 and J is TRBJ2-7; D ambiguous. Looked up from germline, CDR1 is SEHNR and CDR2 is FQNEAQ (reference sequence). V lost 1 base and J 6 bases, leaving 10 bases between the germline ends. The CDR3 totals 13 residues. The DNA for the CDR3 is TGTGCCAGCAGCTTAGGCCCAATGGGCGAGCAGTACTTC. Translating gives CASSLGPMGEQYF. The full variable domain, rest sourced from reference TRBV7-9 and TRBJ2-7, is DTGVSQNPRHKITKRGQNVTFRCDPISEHNRLYWYRQTLGQGPEFLTYFQNEAQLEKSRLLSDRFSAERPKGSFSTLEIQRTEQGDSAMYLCASSLGPMGEQYFGPGTRLTVT.

This chain connects TRBV2 to TRBJ2-3; D possibly corresponds to TRBD1 (5 bases). The germline V and J ends were trimmed by 7 bases and 6 bases, with 11 bases remaining between them. Germline CDR1 SNHLY, CDR2 FYNNEI. This CDR3 contains 12 residues. As DNA, the CDR3 is TGTGCCAGCACCCTGACAGCCGATACGCAGTATTTT. This gives the protein CASTLTADTQYF.

The rearrangement joins TRBV4-2 to TRBJ2-5, with 7 bases that match TRBD2. The CDR3 runs 17 residues. The V and J ends lost 5 bases and 3 bases, in that order; junction bases with no gene match: 15. Germline values: CDR1 LGHNA, CDR2 YNFKEQ. CDR3 coding DNA: TGTGCCAGCAGCTCCAACCGACAGCCAGGGAGGGAAGAGACCCAGTACTTC. Amino acids: CASSSNRQPGREETQYF.

This chain joins TRBV5-1 and TRBJ2-7, with 10 bases identical to TRBD1. Trimming at V came to 4 bases and at J to 3 bases, leaving 13 bases not matched to a gene. Germline V gives CDR1 SGHRS, CDR2 YFSETQ. This CDR3 contains 17 residues. For the CDR3, the DNA is TGCGCCAGCAGCCGGGGAGGGTCGGGACAGGGGAACTACGAGCAGTACTTC. Protein product: CASSRGGSGQGNYEQYF.

The J gene is TRBJ2-2, the V gene TRBV30, with D unresolved. Looked up from germline, CDR1 is GTSNPN and CDR2 is SVGIG (reference sequence). Deletions cut 0 bases from V and 3 bases from J, with 2 bases between. The CDR3 contains 12 residues. Written as DNA, the CDR3 is TGTGCCTGGAGTGTGGACACCGGGGAGCTGTTTTTT. It yields the protein CAWSVDTGELFF.

V gene TRBV20-1 combines with J gene TRBJ2-1; 10 bases are a match to TRBD2. Trimming removed 3 bases from V and 1 base from J; junction bases left unmatched: 9. The CDR3 sequence is 17 residues long. Germline V gene sequence: CDR1 DFQATT, CDR2 SNEGSKA (reference sequence). The DNA of the CDR3 is TGCAGTGCTAGTGGTAGCGGGAGGTTGGGGTCCTACAATGAGCAGTTCTTC. Protein: CSASGSGRLGSYNEQFF.

This sequence joins TRBV18 and TRBJ2-3, with a possible D match to TRBD2 (6 bases). The length of the CDR3 is 14 residues. V lost 3 bases, J lost 2 bases, and 9 bases lay in between. Germline assignment: CDR1 KGHSH and CDR2 LQKENI. CDR3: CASSPGGNTDTQYF. The CDR3 coding sequence is TGTGCCAGCTCACCCGGGGGTAACACAGATACGCAGTATTTT.

This clonotype was detected only once. J is TRBJ1-1 and V is TRBV5-6; tentative D call: TRBD1 (5 bases). From germline, CDR1 is SGHDT and CDR2 YYEEEE. This CDR3 has 14 residues. Trimming stripped 0 bases from V and 7 bases from J, with 13 bases between. This CDR3 reads CASSLVLQGHEAFF. The CDR3 region has the DNA TGTGCCAGCAGCTTGGTTCTTCAGGGTCATGAAGCTTTCTTT. Drawing the rest from reference TRBV5-6 and TRBJ1-1, the complete variable domain is DAGVTQSPTHLIKTRGQQVTLRCSPKSGHDTVSWYQQALGQGPQFIFQYYEEEERQRGNFPDRFSGHQFPNYSSELNVNALLLGDSALYLCASSLVLQGHEAFFGQGTRLTVV.

This clonotype was detected only once. J is TRBJ2-1 and V is TRBV6-1; TRBD1 matches 7 bases. Germline V CDR1 and CDR2: MNHNS, SASEGT. This CDR3 has 13 amino acids. Losses at the gene ends were 6 bases for V and 7 bases for J; bases not matched to a gene: 6. The CDR3 here is CASRQGYGNEQFF. Here the CDR3 DNA reads TGTGCCAGCAGACAGGGGTACGGAAATGAGCAGTTCTTC.

This chain uses TRBV3-1 with TRBJ1-2; 7 bases fit TRBD1. Germline V gene sequence: CDR1 LGHDT, CDR2 YNNKEL (reference sequence). The CDR3 sequence is 15 residues long. Losses at the gene ends were 3 bases for V and 2 bases for J; bases not matched to a gene: 6. CDR3 residues: CASSQAGQLNYGYTF. The CDR3 region has the DNA TGTGCCAGCAGCCAGGCGGGACAGCTAAACTATGGCTACACCTTC.

The rearrangement links TRBV20-1 to TRBJ2-7; D is undetermined. The CDR3 runs to 12 residues. Trimming took off 6 bases at V and 2 bases at J, with 11 bases between the two ends. The germline V gene has CDR1 DFQATT and CDR2 SNEGSKA (reference sequence). Here the CDR3 reads CSASDVAYEQYF. DNA of the CDR3: TGCAGTGCCTCGGACGTAGCCTACGAGCAGTACTTC.